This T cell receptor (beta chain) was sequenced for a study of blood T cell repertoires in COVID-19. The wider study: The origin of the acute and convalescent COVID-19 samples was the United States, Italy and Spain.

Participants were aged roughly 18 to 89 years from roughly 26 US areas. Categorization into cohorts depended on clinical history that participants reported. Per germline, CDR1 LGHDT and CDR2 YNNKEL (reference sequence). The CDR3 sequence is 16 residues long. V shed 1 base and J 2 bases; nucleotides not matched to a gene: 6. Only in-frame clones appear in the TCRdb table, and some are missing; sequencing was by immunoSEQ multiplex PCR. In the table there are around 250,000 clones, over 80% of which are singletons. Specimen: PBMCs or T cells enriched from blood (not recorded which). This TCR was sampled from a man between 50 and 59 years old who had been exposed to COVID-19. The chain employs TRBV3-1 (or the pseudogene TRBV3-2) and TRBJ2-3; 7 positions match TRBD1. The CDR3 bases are TGTGCCAGCAGCCAAGCGAACAGGGGATTCACAGATACGCAGTATTTT. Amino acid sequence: CASSQANRGFTDTQYF.